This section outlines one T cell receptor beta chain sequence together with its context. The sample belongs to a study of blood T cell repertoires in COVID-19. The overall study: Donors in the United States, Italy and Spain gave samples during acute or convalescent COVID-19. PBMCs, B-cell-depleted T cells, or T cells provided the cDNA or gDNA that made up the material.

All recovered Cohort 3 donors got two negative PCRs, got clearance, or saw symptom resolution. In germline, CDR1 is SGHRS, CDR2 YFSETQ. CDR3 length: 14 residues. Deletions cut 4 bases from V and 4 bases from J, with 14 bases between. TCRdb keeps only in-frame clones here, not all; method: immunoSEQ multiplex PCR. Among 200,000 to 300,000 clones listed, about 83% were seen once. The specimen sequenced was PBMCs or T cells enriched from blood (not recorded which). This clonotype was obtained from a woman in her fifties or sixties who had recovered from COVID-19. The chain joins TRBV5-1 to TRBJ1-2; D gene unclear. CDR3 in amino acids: CASSPGLGTYGYTF. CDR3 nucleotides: TGCGCCAGCAGCCCCGGACTGGGAACCTATGGCTACACCTTC. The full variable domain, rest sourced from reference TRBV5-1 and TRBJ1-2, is KAGVTQTPRYLIKTRGQQVTLSCSPISGHRSVSWYQQTPGQGLQFLFEYFSETQRNKGNFPGRFSGRQFSNSRSEMNVSTLELGDSALYLCASSPGLGTYGYTFGSGTRLTVV.